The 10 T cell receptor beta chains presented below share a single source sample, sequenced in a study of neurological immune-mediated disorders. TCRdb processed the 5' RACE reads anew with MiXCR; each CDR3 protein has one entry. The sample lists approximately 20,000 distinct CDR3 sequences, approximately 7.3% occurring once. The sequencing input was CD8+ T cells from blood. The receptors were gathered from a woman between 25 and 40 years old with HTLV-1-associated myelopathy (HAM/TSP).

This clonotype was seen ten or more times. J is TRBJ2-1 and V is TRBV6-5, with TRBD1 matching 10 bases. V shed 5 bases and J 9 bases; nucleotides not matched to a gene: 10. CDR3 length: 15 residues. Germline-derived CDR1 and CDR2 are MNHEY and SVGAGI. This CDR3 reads CASSRTGGSGGEQFF. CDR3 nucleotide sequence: TGTGCCAGCAGTCGGACAGGGGGGTCGGGAGGTGAGCAGTTCTTC.

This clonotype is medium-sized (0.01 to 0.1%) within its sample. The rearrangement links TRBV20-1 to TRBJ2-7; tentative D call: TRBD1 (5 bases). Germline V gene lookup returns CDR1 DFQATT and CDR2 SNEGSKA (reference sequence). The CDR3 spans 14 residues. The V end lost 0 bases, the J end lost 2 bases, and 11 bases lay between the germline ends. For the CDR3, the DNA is TGCAGTGCTAGAGAAGGGGCAGGGACCTACGAGCAGTACTTC. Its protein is CSAREGAGTYEQYF.

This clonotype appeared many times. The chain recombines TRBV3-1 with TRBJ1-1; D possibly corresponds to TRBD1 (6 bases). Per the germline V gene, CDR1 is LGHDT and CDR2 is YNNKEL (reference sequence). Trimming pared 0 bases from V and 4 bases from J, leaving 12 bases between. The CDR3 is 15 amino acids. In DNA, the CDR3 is TGTGCCAGCAGCCAAGAGGGCAGGGGCAGCACTGAAGCTTTCTTT. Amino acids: CASSQEGRGSTEAFF.

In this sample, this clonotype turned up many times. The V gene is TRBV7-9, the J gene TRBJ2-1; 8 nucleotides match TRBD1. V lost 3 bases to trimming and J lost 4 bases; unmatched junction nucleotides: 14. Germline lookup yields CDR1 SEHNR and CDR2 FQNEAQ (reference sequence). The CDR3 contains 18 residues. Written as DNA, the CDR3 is TGTGCCAGCAGCTTTAAACAGGGGGTGGTTTCTTCGTACAATGAGCAGTTCTTC. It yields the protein CASSFKQGVVSSYNEQFF.

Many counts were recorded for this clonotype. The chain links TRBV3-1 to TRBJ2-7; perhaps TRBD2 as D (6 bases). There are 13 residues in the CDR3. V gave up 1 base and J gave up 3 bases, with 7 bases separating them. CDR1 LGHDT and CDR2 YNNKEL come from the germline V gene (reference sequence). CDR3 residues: CASSQAGDYEQYF. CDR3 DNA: TGTGCCAGCAGCCAAGCGGGGGACTACGAGCAGTACTTC.

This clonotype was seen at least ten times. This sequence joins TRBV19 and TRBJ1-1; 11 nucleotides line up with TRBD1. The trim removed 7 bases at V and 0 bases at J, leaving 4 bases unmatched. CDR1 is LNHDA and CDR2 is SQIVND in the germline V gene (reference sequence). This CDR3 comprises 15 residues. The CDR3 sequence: CASTGTGGLNTEAFF. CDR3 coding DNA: TGTGCCAGTACCGGGACAGGGGGACTGAACACTGAAGCTTTCTTT.

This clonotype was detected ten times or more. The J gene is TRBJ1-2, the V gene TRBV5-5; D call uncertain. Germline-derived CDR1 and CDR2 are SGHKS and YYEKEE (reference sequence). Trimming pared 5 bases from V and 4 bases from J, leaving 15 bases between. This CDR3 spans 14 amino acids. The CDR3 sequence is CASRGAGKPYGYTF. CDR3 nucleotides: TGTGCCAGCAGGGGCGCGGGGAAACCCTATGGCTACACCTTC. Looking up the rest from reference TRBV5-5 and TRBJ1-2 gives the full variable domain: DAGVTQSPTHLIKTRGQQVTLRCSPISGHKSVSWYQQVLGQGPQFIFQYYEKEERGRGNFPDRFSARQFPNYSSELNVNALLLGDSALYLCASRGAGKPYGYTFGSGTRLTVV.

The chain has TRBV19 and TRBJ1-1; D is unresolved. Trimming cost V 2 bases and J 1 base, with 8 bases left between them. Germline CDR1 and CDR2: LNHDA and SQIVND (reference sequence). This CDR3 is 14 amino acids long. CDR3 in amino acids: CASSITSGNTEAFF. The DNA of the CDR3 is TGTGCCAGTAGTATAACTTCTGGGAACACTGAAGCTTTCTTT.

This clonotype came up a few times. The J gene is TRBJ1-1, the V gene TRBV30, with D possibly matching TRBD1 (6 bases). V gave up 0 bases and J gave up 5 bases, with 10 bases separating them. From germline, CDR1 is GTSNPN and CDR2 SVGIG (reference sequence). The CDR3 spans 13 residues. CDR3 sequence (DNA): TGTGCCTGGAGTGTACTAGGGGGGACTGAAGCTTTCTTT. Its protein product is CAWSVLGGTEAFF.

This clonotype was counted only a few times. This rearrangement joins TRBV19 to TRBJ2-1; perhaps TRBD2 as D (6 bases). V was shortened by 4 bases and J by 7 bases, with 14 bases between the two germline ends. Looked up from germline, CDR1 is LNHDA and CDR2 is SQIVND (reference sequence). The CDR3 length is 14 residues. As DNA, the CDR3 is TGTGCCAGTAGTAGCGGGGTTGGGCCTAATGAGCAGTTCTTC. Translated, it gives CASSSGVGPNEQFF.